This TCR beta chain was obtained from a study of breast tumors, draining lymph nodes, adjacent tissues. Study-wide points: Data fit most tumor T cells coming from lymph node, expanding in tumor. Data only fit, rather than demonstrated, lymph node origin of most tumor T cells.

This clonotype was recorded a few times. Its antigen remains unidentified. TCRdb re-analysed the multiplex PCR reads in MiXCR, keeping a single row per CDR3 protein. In the table there are more than 100,000 distinct CDR3 sequences, more than 20% of which are singletons. In germline, CDR1 is MDHEN, CDR2 SYDVKM. This CDR3 region has 17 residues. V dropped 1 base and J dropped 0; count of bases not matched to a gene: 8. The lymph nodes were axillary draining lymph nodes from breast cancer patients. The sequenced sample consisted of axillary lymph node tissue. This clonotype originated in a female donor with breast cancer. Some clones in this sample may be carry-over from other donors' samples. The chain carries TRBV28 and TRBJ2-7, with 8 positions matching TRBD2. The CDR3 sequence: CASSLSLAGPFSYEQYF. Here the CDR3 DNA reads TGTGCCAGCAGTTTATCCCTAGCGGGCCCTTTCTCCTACGAGCAGTACTTC.